The 10 T cell receptor beta chains below all came from one sample that was sequenced in a study of T cell responses to AZD1222 COVID-19 vaccine. Profiling relied on immunoSEQ multiplex PCR, and the TCRdb table lists in-frame clones only, not all of them. The data hold fewer than 150,000 clones, with approximately 90% observed a single time. This sample comprised peripheral blood, obtained 28 days after the second AZD1222 dose. The source of these receptors is an adult who received the AZD1222 COVID-19 vaccine.

The chain is built from TRBV14 and TRBJ2-1, with unresolved D. Trimming pared 4 bases from V and 11 bases from J, leaving 15 bases between. The length of the CDR3 is 13 residues. The germline V gene has CDR1 SGHDN and CDR2 FVKESK. DNA of the CDR3: TGTGCCAGCAGCCGGGCATCCGGGCCGAAGCAGTTCTTC. Translating gives CASSRASGPKQFF.

V is TRBV19 and J is TRBJ1-6, with 10 bases matching TRBD1. V lost 8 bases to trimming and J lost 8 bases; unmatched junction nucleotides: 6. This CDR3 has 14 amino acids. Looked up from germline, CDR1 is LNHDA and CDR2 is SQIVND (reference sequence). The CDR3 is CASQDRGGYSPLHF. The CDR3 DNA follows: TGTGCCAGTCAGGACAGGGGGGGATATTCACCCCTCCACTTT.

The chain uses TRBV11-3 and TRBJ2-3, with D unclear. This CDR3 region has 12 residues. CDR1 is SGHNT and CDR2 is YENEEA in the germline V gene. Trimming cost V 8 bases and J 6 bases, with 12 bases left between them. The CDR3 spells CASSTPGDTQYF. The CDR3 DNA reads TGTGCCAGCTCGACACCCGGGGATACGCAGTATTTT.

This chain connects TRBV11-2 to TRBJ1-3; TRBD1 agrees at 8 bases. The CDR3 spans 17 residues. The trim removed 5 bases at V and 9 bases at J, leaving 18 bases unmatched. Per the germline V gene, CDR1 is SGHAT and CDR2 is FQNNGV. CDR3 loop: CASSTPGQGAAVGTIYF. The CDR3 nucleotides are TGTGCCAGCAGCACCCCCGGGCAGGGGGCGGCCGTAGGCACCATATATTTT.

The chain links TRBV15 to TRBJ2-7; D uncertain. CDR3 length: 13 residues. Trimming removed 3 bases at V and 6 bases at J, with 12 bases between. Germline lookup yields CDR1 LNHNV and CDR2 YYDKDF (reference sequence). DNA of the CDR3: TGTGCCACCAGCAGTGTCAGGCTGGGCGAGCAGTACTTC. This sequence encodes CATSSVRLGEQYF.

This clone has only one observation. The chain joins TRBV7-2 to TRBJ1-2; maybe TRBD1 (5 bases). V lost 1 base and J lost 5, with 14 bases in between. CDR3 length: 15 residues. Germline CDR1 reads SGHTA; CDR2 reads FQGNSA. CDR3 nucleotide sequence: TGTGCCAGCAGCTTAGTCGCGGGGGTGAGGTATGGCTACACCTTC. Its translation: CASSLVAGVRYGYTF.

The chain links TRBV7-9 to TRBJ1-3; 9 bases are a match to TRBD1. CDR3 length: 13 amino acids. V gave up 5 bases and J gave up 7 bases; unmatched junction bases: 3. CDR1 SEHNR and CDR2 FQNEAQ come from the germline V gene (reference sequence). CDR3 nucleotide sequence: TGTGCCAGCAGCACCGGACAGGGGAACACCATATATTTT. Its protein product is CASSTGQGNTIYF.

The chain uses TRBV6-5 and TRBJ2-7, with 7 bases that match TRBD1. The CDR3 runs to 15 residues. V was clipped by 0 bases and J by 3 bases; unmatched bases: 5. Germline CDR1 is MNHEY and CDR2 is SVGAGI. The CDR3 nucleotides are TGTGCCAGCAGTTACTCAGGGGGCTCCTTCTACGAGCAGTACTTC. The encoded protein is CASSYSGGSFYEQYF.

The rearrangement joins TRBV28 to TRBJ1-3, with D uncertain. Germline V gene data show CDR1 as MDHEN and CDR2 as SYDVKM. This CDR3 has 14 residues. Trimming removed 2 bases at V and 2 bases at J, with 7 bases between. The CDR3 nucleotides are TGTGCCAGCAGTTTAATGGTAACTGGAAACACCATATATTTT. It yields the protein CASSLMVTGNTIYF.

The rearrangement uses TRBV7-3 and TRBJ2-5, with no clear D. Deletions cut 2 bases from V and 3 bases from J, with 7 bases between. The CDR3 runs 13 residues. Germline CDR1 reads SGHTA; CDR2 reads FQGTGA. The chain's CDR3 is CASSLETEETQYF. The DNA for the CDR3 is TGTGCCAGCAGCTTAGAGACGGAAGAGACCCAGTACTTC.